A single sample gave rise to the 6 T cell receptor beta chains below, sequenced in a study of early T cells in non-severe SARS-CoV-2 infection. TCRdb itself ran the 5' RACE reads through MiXCR, one entry per CDR3 protein. The data show approximately 27,000 distinct CDR3 sequences, roughly 5.8% seen once. The source material was whole blood. The receptor source for this set is an adult who was a healthcare worker with PCR-confirmed SARS-CoV-2 infection or an uninfected control (not recorded which).

This clonotype was counted ten times or more. This chain links TRBV3-1 with TRBJ2-1, with D perhaps assigned TRBD1 or TRBD2 (6 bases each). CDR3 length: 16 amino acids. Germline loops: CDR1 LGHDT, CDR2 YNNKEL (reference sequence). The ends were cut back, 0 bases at V and 7 bases at J, with 16 bases in the middle. CDR3 region: CASSQEGGQGWNEQFF. The DNA for the CDR3 is TGTGCCAGCAGCCAAGAGGGGGGCCAGGGGTGGAATGAGCAGTTCTTC.

In this sample, this clonotype is medium-sized. The V call is TRBV12-3 or TRBV12-4, the J call TRBJ2-7; 11 bases agree with TRBD2. The CDR3 consists of 16 residues. V was pared by 7 bases and J by 0 bases, with 8 bases of the junction left unmatched. CDR3 nucleotide sequence: TGTGCCAGCACCCAAGTAGCGGGAGGGATCTCCTACGAGCAGTACTTC. Residues: CASTQVAGGISYEQYF.

This clonotype was picked up many times. The chain is built from TRBV7-2 and TRBJ2-7; D could derive from TRBD1 or TRBD2 (6 bases each). The V and J ends lost 6 bases and 4 bases respectively, with 31 bases between them. CDR1 is SGHTA, CDR2 FQGNSA, per germline. The CDR3 is made up of 19 amino acids. The CDR3 DNA sequence: TGTGCCAGCAGATCCAGGGGCCCGGGAGCATTAGGGAGAGCATACGAGCAGTACTTC. Its translation is CASRSRGPGALGRAYEQYF.

In regard to this clonotype: This may stem from a read error, because a much larger clone lies one nucleotide away. The rearrangement joins TRBV20-1 to TRBJ2-1, with 9 bases identical to TRBD1. Germline V CDR1 and CDR2: DFQATT, SNEGSKA (reference sequence). CDR3 length equals 15 residues. This chain's CDR3 is CRASPTGTGNNEQFF. Here the CDR3 DNA reads TGCAGAGCCTCCCCTACCGGGACAGGGAACAATGAGCAGTTCTTC.

This clonotype appeared a few times. The chain recombines TRBV7-3 with TRBJ1-2; a weak D match, TRBD1 (6 bases). Germline CDR1 SGHTA, CDR2 FQGTGA. The CDR3 is 13 residues long. Trimming pared 0 bases from V and 6 bases from J, leaving 8 bases between. The CDR3 bases are TGTGCCAGCAGCTTAACACAGGGCAATGGCTACACCTTC. It translates to CASSLTQGNGYTF.

In regard to this clonotype: A much larger clone is a single base away; this may be a read error. The chain uses TRBV27 and TRBJ2-1, with D possibly TRBD2 on 5 matching bases. Trimming removed 4 bases from V and 8 bases from J, with 15 bases in between. This CDR3 has 14 amino acids. Germline loops: CDR1 MNHEY, CDR2 SMNVEV (reference sequence). This CDR3 reads CASSSSERAYEQFF. The CDR3 coding sequence is TGTGCCAGCAGTTCCAGCGAGAGGGCCTATGAGCAGTTCTTC.